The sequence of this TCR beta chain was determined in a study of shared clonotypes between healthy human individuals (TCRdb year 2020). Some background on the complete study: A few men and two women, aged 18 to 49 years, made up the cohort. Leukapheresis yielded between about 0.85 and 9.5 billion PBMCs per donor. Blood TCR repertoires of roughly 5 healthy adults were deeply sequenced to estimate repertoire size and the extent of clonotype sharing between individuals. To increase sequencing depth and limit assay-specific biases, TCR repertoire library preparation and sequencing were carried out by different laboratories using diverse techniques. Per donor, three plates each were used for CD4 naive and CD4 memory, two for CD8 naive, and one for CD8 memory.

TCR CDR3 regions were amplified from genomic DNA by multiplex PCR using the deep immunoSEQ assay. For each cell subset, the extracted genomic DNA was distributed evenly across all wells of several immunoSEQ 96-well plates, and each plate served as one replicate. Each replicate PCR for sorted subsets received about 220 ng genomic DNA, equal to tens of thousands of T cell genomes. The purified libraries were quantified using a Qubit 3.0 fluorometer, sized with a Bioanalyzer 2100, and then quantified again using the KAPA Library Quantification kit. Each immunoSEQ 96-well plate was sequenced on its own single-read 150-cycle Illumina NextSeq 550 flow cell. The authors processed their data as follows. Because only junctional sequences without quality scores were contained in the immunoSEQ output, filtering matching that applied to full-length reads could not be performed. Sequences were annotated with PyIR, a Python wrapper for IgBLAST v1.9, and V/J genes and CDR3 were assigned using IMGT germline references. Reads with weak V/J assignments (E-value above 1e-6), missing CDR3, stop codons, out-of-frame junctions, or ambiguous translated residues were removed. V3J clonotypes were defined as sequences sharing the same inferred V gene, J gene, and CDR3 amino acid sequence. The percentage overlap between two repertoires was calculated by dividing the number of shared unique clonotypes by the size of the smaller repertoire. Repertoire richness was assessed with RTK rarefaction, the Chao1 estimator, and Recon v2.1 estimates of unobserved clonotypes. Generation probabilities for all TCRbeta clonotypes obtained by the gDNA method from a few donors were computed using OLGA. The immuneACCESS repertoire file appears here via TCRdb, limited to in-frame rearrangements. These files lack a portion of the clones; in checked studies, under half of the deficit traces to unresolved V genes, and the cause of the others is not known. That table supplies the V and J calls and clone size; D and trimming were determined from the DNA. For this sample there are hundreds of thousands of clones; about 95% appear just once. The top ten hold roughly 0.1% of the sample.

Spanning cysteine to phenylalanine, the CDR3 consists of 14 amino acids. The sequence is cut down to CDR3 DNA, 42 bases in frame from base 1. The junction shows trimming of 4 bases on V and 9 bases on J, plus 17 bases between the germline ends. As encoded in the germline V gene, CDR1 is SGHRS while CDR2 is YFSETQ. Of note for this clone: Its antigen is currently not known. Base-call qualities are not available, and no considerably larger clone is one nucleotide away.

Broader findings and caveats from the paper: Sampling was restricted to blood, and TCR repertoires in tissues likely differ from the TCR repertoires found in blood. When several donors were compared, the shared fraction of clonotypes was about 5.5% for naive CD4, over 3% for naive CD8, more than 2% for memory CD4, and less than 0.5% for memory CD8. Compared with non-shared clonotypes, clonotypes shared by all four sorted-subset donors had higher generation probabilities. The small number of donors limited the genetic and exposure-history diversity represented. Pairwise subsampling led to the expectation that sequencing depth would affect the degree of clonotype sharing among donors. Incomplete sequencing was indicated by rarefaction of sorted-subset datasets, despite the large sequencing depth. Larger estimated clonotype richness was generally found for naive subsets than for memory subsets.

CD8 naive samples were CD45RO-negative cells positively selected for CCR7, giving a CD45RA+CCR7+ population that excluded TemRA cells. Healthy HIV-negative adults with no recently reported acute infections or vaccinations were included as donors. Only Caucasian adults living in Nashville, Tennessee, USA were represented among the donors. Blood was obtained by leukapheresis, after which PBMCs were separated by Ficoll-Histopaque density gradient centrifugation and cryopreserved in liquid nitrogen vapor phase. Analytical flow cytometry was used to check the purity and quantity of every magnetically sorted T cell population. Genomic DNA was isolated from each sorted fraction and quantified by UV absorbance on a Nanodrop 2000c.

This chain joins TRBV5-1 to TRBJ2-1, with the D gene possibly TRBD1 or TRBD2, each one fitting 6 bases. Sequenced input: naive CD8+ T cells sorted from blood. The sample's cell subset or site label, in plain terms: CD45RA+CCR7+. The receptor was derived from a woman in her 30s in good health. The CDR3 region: CASSQGWRAGEQFF. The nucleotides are TGCGCCAGCAGCCAGGGGTGGAGGGCGGGTGAGCAGTTCTTC.